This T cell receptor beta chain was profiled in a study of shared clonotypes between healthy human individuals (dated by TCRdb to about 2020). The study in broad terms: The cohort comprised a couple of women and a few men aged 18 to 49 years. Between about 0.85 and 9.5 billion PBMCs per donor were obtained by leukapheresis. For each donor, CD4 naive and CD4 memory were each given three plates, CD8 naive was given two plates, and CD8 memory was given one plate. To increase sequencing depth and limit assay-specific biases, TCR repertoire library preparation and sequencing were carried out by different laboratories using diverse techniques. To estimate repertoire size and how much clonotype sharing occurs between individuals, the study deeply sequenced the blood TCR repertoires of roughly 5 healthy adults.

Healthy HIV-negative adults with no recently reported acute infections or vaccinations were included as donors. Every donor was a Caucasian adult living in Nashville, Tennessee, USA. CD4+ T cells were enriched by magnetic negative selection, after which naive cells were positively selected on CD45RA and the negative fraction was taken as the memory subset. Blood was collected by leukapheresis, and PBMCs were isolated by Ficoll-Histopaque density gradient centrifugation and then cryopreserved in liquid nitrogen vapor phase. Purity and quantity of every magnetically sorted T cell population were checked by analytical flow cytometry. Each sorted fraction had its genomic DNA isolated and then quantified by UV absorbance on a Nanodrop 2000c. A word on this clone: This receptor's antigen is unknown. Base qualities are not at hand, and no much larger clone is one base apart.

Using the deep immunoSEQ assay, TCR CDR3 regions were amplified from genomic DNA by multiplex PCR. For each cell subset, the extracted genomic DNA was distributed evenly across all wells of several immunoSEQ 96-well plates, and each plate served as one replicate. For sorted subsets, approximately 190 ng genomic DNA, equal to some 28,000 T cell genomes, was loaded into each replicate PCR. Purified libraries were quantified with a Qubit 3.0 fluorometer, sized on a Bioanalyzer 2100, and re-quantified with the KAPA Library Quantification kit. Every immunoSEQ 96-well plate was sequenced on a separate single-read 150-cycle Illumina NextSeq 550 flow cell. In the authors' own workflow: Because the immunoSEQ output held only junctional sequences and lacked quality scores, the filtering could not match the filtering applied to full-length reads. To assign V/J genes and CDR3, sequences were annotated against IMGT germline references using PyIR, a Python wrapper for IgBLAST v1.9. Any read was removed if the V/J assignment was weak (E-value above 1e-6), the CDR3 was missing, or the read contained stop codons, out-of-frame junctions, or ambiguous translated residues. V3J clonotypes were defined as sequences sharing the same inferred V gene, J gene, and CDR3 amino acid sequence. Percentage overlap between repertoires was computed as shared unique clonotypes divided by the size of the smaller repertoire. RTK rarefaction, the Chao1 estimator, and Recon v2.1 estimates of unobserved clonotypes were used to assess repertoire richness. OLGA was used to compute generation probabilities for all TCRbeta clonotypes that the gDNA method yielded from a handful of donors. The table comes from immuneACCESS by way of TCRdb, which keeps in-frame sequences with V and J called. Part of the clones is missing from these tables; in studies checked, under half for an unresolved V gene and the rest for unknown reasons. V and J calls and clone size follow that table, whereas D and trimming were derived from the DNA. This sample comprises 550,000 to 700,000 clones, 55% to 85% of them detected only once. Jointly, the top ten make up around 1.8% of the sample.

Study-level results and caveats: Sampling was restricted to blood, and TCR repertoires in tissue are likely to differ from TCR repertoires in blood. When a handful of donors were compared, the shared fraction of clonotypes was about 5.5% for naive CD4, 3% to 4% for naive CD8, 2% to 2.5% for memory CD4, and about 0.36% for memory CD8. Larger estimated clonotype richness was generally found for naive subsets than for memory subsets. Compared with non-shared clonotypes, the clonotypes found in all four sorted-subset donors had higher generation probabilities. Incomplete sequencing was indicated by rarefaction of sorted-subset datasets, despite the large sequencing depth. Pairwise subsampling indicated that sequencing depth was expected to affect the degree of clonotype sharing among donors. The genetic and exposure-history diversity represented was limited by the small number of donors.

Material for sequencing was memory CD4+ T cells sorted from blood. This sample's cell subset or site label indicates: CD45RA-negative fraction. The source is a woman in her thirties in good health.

CDR3 region: CASRPMGETQYF. The bases read TGTGCCAGCAGGCCGATGGGAGAGACCCAGTACTTC. The chain uses TRBV25-1 and TRBJ2-5; the D gene remains uncertain. Reading the germline V gene gives CDR1 MGHDK and CDR2 SYGVNS. V is reduced by 6 bases and J by 4 bases, leaving a spacing of 9 bases between them. From cysteine to phenylalanine, the CDR3 is 12 amino acids long. Left in the record is the CDR3 DNA by itself, 36 bases read in frame from the first base. With the rest looked up from the reference TRBV25-1 and TRBJ2-5 genes rather than sequenced, the full variable domain is EADIYQTPRYLVIGTGKKITLECSQTMGHDKMYWYQQDPGMELHLIHYSYGVNSTEKGDLSSESTVSRIRTEHFPLTLESARPSHTSQYLCASRPMGETQYFGPGTRLLVL.